A single sample gave rise to the 9 T cell receptor beta chains below, sequenced in a study of neurological immune-mediated disorders. MiXCR was run by TCRdb on the 5' RACE reads, yielding one entry per CDR3 protein. The sample holds approximately 30,000 distinct CDR3 sequences, approximately 5.4% seen once. Sequenced sample: CD4+ T cells from blood. The receptors here all came from a woman aged 45-59 years in good health.

This clonotype was counted a few times. The V and J genes are TRBV20-1 and TRBJ2-2; TRBD2 is a possible D gene (6 bases). Germline CDR1 reads DFQATT; CDR2 reads SNEGSKA (reference sequence). The CDR3 totals 16 residues. V shed 2 bases and J shed 6 bases, with 19 bases lying between them. The CDR3 reads CSARPGTSSWAGELFF. DNA of the CDR3: TGCAGTGCTAGACCTGGGACTTCCAGTTGGGCCGGGGAGCTGTTTTTT.

The sample holds many counts of this clonotype. The chain carries TRBV4-3 and TRBJ2-5, with 8 bases lining up with TRBD2. The CDR3 runs to 15 residues. Germline V gene sequence: CDR1 LGHNA, CDR2 YSLEER. V was clipped by 3 bases and J by 3 bases; unmatched bases: 6. CDR3 protein: CASSHAGTRKETQYF. The CDR3 region has the DNA TGCGCCAGCAGCCATGCCGGGACTAGGAAAGAGACCCAGTACTTC.

There are many counts of this clonotype. The chain recombines TRBV20-1 with TRBJ1-5; D might be TRBD1 (5 bases). CDR3 length equals 14 residues. The germline CDR1 and CDR2 sequences are DFQATT and SNEGSKA (reference sequence). With 0 bases removed from V and 5 bases from J, the gap between germline ends came to 11 bases. CDR3 DNA sequence: TGCAGTGCTAGAGACCCGGGACCTCATCAGCCCCAGCATTTT. This codes for CSARDPGPHQPQHF.

This clonotype has only a few counts. The chain employs TRBV28 and TRBJ2-7, with D perhaps matching TRBD1 (6 bases). V lost 5 bases and J lost 0, with 14 bases in between. This CDR3 has 15 residues. Germline CDR1 MDHEN, CDR2 SYDVKM. CDR3 residues: CASSPGHFYSYEQYF. The CDR3, as DNA: TGTGCCAGCAGTCCGGGACACTTCTACTCCTACGAGCAGTACTTC.

The CDR3 reads CASTLEGLPGNEQYF. In nucleotides, the CDR3 is TGTGCCAGCACTTTAGAGGGACTTCCAGGGAACGAGCAGTACTTC. The chain employs TRBV2 and TRBJ2-7, with a tentative D call TRBD2 (6 bases). In germline, CDR1 is SNHLY, CDR2 FYNNEI. The CDR3 runs 15 residues. V shed 7 bases and J shed 5 bases, with 21 bases lying between them.

This clonotype was picked up many times. V and J are TRBV11-2 and TRBJ2-3; 11 bases map to TRBD1. The CDR3 is made up of 16 amino acids. Losses at the gene ends were 5 bases for V and 2 bases for J; bases not matched to a gene: 6. Germline V gives CDR1 SGHAT, CDR2 FQNNGV. The CDR3 reads CASSPRTGGFTDTQYF. The CDR3 nucleotides are TGTGCCAGCAGCCCACGGACAGGGGGCTTCACAGATACGCAGTATTTT. Supplemented by reference TRBV11-2 and TRBJ2-3, the full variable domain reads EAGVAQSPRYKIIEKRQSVAFWCNPISGHATLYWYQQILGQGPKLLIQFQNNGVVDDSQLPKDRFSAERLKGVDSTLKIQPAKLEDSAVYLCASSPRTGGFTDTQYFGPGTRLTVL.

At least ten counts were recorded for this clonotype. The rearrangement uses TRBV5-1 and TRBJ1-4; TRBD1 agrees at 7 bases. With V trimmed by 4 bases and J by 4 bases, 4 bases remained unmatched. The CDR3 runs 14 residues. Germline V gene sequence: CDR1 SGHRS, CDR2 YFSETQ. The DNA of the CDR3 is TGCGCCAGCAGCCCGCAGGGGGGTAATGAAAAACTGTTTTTT. This encodes CASSPQGGNEKLFF. Complete variable domain (other parts from reference TRBV5-1 and TRBJ1-4): KAGVTQTPRYLIKTRGQQVTLSCSPISGHRSVSWYQQTPGQGLQFLFEYFSETQRNKGNFPGRFSGRQFSNSRSEMNVSTLELGDSALYLCASSPQGGNEKLFFGSGTQLSVL.

This clonotype was counted a few times. The chain joins TRBV5-1 to TRBJ2-5; D gene ambiguous. V lost 1 base and J lost 1, with 5 bases in between. The CDR3 consists of 13 residues. Germline V gives CDR1 SGHRS, CDR2 YFSETQ. The CDR3 nucleotides read TGCGCCAGCAGCTTGTTAGCCCAAGAGACCCAGTACTTC. This gives the protein CASSLLAQETQYF.

Many counts were recorded for this clonotype. The rearrangement links TRBV20-1 to TRBJ2-7; 11 positions match TRBD2. Germline-derived CDR1 and CDR2 are DFQATT and SNEGSKA (reference sequence). The V gene end was trimmed by 5 bases and the J gene end by 4 bases; junction bases not matched to a gene: 7. CDR3 length equals 14 residues. The CDR3 bases are TGCAGTGCTTCGCGACTAGCGGGGTTGTACGAGCAGTACTTC. It is translated as CSASRLAGLYEQYF.